The 14 T cell receptor beta chains below come from one sample, sequenced in a study of identical twins. TCRdb redid the calling of the 5' RACE reads with MiXCR, one entry per CDR3 protein. Of over 200,000 distinct CDR3 sequences in the sample, roughly 10% were seen once. Material for sequencing was memory T cells sorted from blood. The origin of the receptors is a man aged 50-60 years in good health.

V usage is TRBV29-1 and J usage is TRBJ2-1; D might be TRBD1 (5 bases). V lost 6 bases, J lost 6 bases, and 12 bases lay in between. Germline CDR1 is SQVTM and CDR2 is ANQGSEA. The length of the CDR3 is 12 residues. CDR3 in amino acids: CSVLIRVNEQFF. The CDR3 DNA is TGCAGCGTACTTATCAGGGTCAATGAGCAGTTCTTC.

The chain combines TRBV7-2 with TRBJ2-5; tentatively, D is TRBD2 (5 bases). Germline V gene lookup returns CDR1 SGHTA and CDR2 FQGNSA. Trimming removed 5 bases at V and 0 bases at J, with 16 bases between. The CDR3 is made up of 16 amino acids. The CDR3 bases are TGTGCCAGCAGCCCATTGGGCGGGTTAGACCAAGAGACCCAGTACTTC. Translated: CASSPLGGLDQETQYF.

This chain uses TRBV14 with TRBJ2-7, with 9 bases that match TRBD1. This CDR3 is 15 amino acids long. The germline CDR1 and CDR2 sequences are SGHDN and FVKESK. The V gene end was trimmed by 3 bases and the J gene end by 3 bases; junction bases not matched to a gene: 6. Here the CDR3 DNA reads TGTGCCAGCAGCCAGTTAGGACAGGGGATCTACGAGCAGTACTTC. This codes for CASSQLGQGIYEQYF.

The V and J genes are TRBV28 and TRBJ1-6, with D possibly matching TRBD1 (6 bases). CDR3 length equals 15 residues. CDR1 is MDHEN, CDR2 SYDVKM, per germline. V gave up 6 bases and J gave up 7 bases, with 16 bases separating them. The DNA for the CDR3 is TGTGCCAGCAGCCGGCCCAGGGGTCCAAATTCACCCCTCCACTTT. Its translation: CASSRPRGPNSPLHF.

This clonotype was counted many times. This rearrangement joins TRBV7-2 to TRBJ2-3, with D uncertain. The CDR3 is made up of 10 amino acids. Germline CDR1 and CDR2: SGHTA and FQGNSA. The V and J ends lost 4 bases and 8 bases respectively, with 4 bases between them. CDR3 bases: TGTGCCAGCAGCTCCGTTACGCAGTATTTT. Translating it yields CASSSVTQYF.

In this sample, this clonotype turned up many times. The V gene is TRBV4-1, the J gene TRBJ2-2; 16 nucleotides agree with TRBD2. Trimming removed 4 bases from V and 4 bases from J; junction bases left unmatched: 6. This CDR3 is 18 amino acids long. Germline V gene sequence: CDR1 MGHRA, CDR2 YSYEKL. This CDR3 is CASSRGLAGGPSTGELFF. Written as DNA, the CDR3 is TGCGCCAGCAGCCGGGGACTAGCGGGGGGGCCAAGCACCGGGGAGCTGTTTTTT.

The table lists this clonotype with many counts. The chain recombines TRBV10-3 with TRBJ2-3; TRBD2 matches 10 bases. Germline CDR1 reads ENHRY; CDR2 reads SYGVKD. V shed 8 bases, J shed 4 bases, and the junction held 6 bases outside the gene matches. This CDR3 comprises 14 residues. The CDR3, as DNA: TGTGCCATCGGTGGTAGCGGGAGGCCAGATACGCAGTATTTT. Translating gives CAIGGSGRPDTQYF.

This clonotype showed up just a few times. The V and J genes are TRBV3-1 and TRBJ1-2, with D possibly matching TRBD1 (5 bases). The germline V and J ends were trimmed by 3 bases and 4 bases, with 18 bases remaining between them. The CDR3 is made up of 16 amino acids. CDR1 is LGHDT, CDR2 YNNKEL, per germline (reference sequence). The CDR3: CASSHYAGDGGYGYTF. The CDR3 DNA reads as TGTGCCAGCAGCCATTATGCGGGGGACGGTGGCTATGGCTACACCTTC.

The J gene is TRBJ2-2, the V gene TRBV5-5; TRBD2 matches at 14 bases. Germline CDR1 and CDR2: SGHKS and YYEKEE (reference sequence). V dropped 2 bases and J dropped 1; count of bases not matched to a gene: 4. The CDR3 totals 18 residues. The CDR3, as DNA: TGTGCCAGCAGCTTCGGACTAGCGGGGGGTTTGAACACCGGGGAGCTGTTTTTT. It specifies CASSFGLAGGLNTGELFF. The entire variable domain, with the rest obtained from reference TRBV5-5 and TRBJ2-2, is as follows: DAGVTQSPTHLIKTRGQQVTLRCSPISGHKSVSWYQQVLGQGPQFIFQYYEKEERGRGNFPDRFSARQFPNYSSELNVNALLLGDSALYLCASSFGLAGGLNTGELFFGEGSRLTVL.

This clonotype showed up many times. This chain connects TRBV5-6 to TRBJ1-1; D might be TRBD1 (5 bases). The CDR3 covers 13 residues. The germline CDR1 and CDR2 sequences are SGHDT and YYEEEE. Trimming took off 4 bases at V and 0 bases at J, with 7 bases between the two ends. CDR3 sequence: CASSLTVNTEAFF. The CDR3 DNA is TGTGCCAGCAGCCTGACAGTGAACACTGAAGCTTTCTTT.

This clonotype was counted ten times or more. The rearrangement uses TRBV6-2 or TRBV6-3 and TRBJ2-1; TRBD2 aligns across 10 bases. The CDR3 extends over 15 amino acids. CDR1 and CDR2 (germline): MNHEY, SVGEGT. J lost 5 bases, V lost 6 bases, and 7 bases had no gene match. This CDR3 reads CASRRSGGSHNEQFF. The CDR3, as DNA: TGTGCCAGCAGGCGTAGCGGGGGGTCCCACAATGAGCAGTTCTTC.

J is TRBJ2-2 and V is TRBV4-3; perhaps D is TRBD1 or TRBD2 (5 bases each). This CDR3 has 14 amino acids. From germline, CDR1 is LGHNA and CDR2 YSLEER. Trimming stripped 5 bases from V and 9 bases from J, with 16 bases between. CDR3 nucleotides: TGCGCCAGCAGCGATTTTCAGGGAGCTAGGGAGCTGTTTTTT. Its translation: CASSDFQGARELFF.

The table lists this clonotype with a few counts. The V gene is TRBV7-2, the J gene TRBJ2-1, with TRBD2 matching 8 bases. The length of the CDR3 is 16 residues. CDR1 and CDR2 from the germline V gene are SGHTA and FQGNSA. V gave up 0 bases and J gave up 4 bases; unmatched junction bases: 5. The CDR3 loop is CASSLASAGAYNEQFF. The CDR3 nucleotides read TGTGCCAGCAGCTTAGCGTCAGCGGGGGCATACAATGAGCAGTTCTTC.

This clonotype was observed at least ten times. The chain combines TRBV7-2 with TRBJ2-1, with 10 bases that match TRBD2. Germline V gene data show CDR1 as SGHTA and CDR2 as FQGNSA. Trimming at V came to 5 bases and at J to 7 bases, leaving 14 bases not matched to a gene. The CDR3 has 17 amino acids. CDR3 DNA: TGTGCCAGCAGCCCGGGGGGCGGAGCGGGAGGGGCAAATGAGCAGTTCTTC. As protein: CASSPGGGAGGANEQFF.